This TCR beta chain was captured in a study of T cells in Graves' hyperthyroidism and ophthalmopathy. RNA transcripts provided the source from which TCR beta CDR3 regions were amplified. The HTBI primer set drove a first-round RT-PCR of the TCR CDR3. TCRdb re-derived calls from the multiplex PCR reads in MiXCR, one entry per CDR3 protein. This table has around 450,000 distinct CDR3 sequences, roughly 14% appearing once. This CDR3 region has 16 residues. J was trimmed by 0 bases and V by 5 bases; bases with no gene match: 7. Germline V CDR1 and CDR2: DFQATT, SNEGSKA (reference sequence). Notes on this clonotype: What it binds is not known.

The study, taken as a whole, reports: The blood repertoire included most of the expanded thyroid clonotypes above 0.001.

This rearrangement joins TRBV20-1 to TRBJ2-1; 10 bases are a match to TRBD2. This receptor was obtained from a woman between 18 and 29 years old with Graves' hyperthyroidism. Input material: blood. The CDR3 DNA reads TGCAGTGCTTCTAGCGGGGGCTGGAGCTCCTACAATGAGCAGTTCTTC. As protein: CSASSGGWSSYNEQFF.